This record looks at one T cell receptor beta chain sequence and its context. V gave up 0 bases and J gave up 3 bases, with 14 bases separating them. The CDR3 is 15 residues long. Germline values: CDR1 DFQATT, CDR2 SNEGSKA (reference sequence). The sample is drawn from a study of T-cell reconstitution after alpha-beta-depleted transplantation in children. TCRbeta library preparation incorporated unique molecular identifiers. TCRdb analysed the PCR reads with MiXCR anew, one entry per CDR3 protein. The repertoire consists of around 600,000 distinct CDR3 sequences, with roughly 15% occurring once and the leading ten covering about 1.1%.

This receptor was taken from a human donor who donated a stem cell graft to a child with acute myeloid leukemia. The chain carries TRBV20-1 and TRBJ1-2; the D gene is possibly TRBD1 (5 bases). Sequencing used PBMCs from the stem cell graft donor, obtained from the stem cell graft. The CDR3 here is CSARDRRTTDYGYTF. CDR3 nucleotide sequence: TGCAGTGCTAGAGATCGTCGGACAACTGACTATGGCTACACCTTC.